This section outlines one T cell receptor beta chain sequence together with its context. Which antigen it targets is not known. No much larger clone exists at a distance of one base, and base qualities are not known. V ends up 1 base short and J 1 base short, with an unmatched junction base count of 9. As encoded in the germline V gene, CDR1 is SGHVS while CDR2 is FQNEAQ. The CDR3 measures 18 amino acids from cysteine to phenylalanine. Of the read, only the CDR3 DNA is kept; its 54 bases are in frame from base 1. Libraries came from the immunoSEQ multiplex PCR assay. TCRdb carries this immuneACCESS record with in-frame sequences only. Its versions omit some clonotypes, under half of them owing to an unresolved V gene in the studies checked, with the rest unexplained. Present in this sample are some 100,000 clones, around nine tenths of which were seen just once. The ten biggest clones cover 7.8% of the sample.

The data stem from a study of control samples from healthy donors and cancer patients (dated by TCRdb to about 2020). The sequenced sample was blood. This TCR derives from a man aged 30 to 39 in good health. The rearranged segments are TRBV7-8 and TRBJ2-1; 8 bases in the junction line up with TRBD1. The CDR3 is CASSLVGRGRSSYNEQFF. The DNA sequence reads TGTGCCAGCAGCTTAGTGGGCAGGGGGCGTTCTTCCTACAATGAGCAGTTCTTC.